One sample yielded the 31 T cell receptor beta chains listed below, sequenced in a study of T cell repertoires in cytomegalovirus infection (dated by TCRdb to the late 2010s). TCRdb shows the sequencer as Illumina HiSeq 1500. TCRdb reprocessed the public reads (quality trimming at Q25 with fastp, clone calling with MiXCR) and kept in-frame beta chains. Rows matching on CDR3 protein sequence are summarized as one entry with the most common DNA and genes. The sample table records 400,000 to 550,000 distinct CDR3 sequences; about 11% of these occur just once. The ten largest make up roughly 10% of the sample. Sequenced input: PBMCs. The receptors shown here come from a human donor in good health (CMV status not recorded). Some clones in this sample may be carry-over from other donors' samples.

This clonotype was seen repeatedly, ten times or more. The V gene is TRBV10-3, the J gene TRBJ2-1, with D maybe TRBD2 (6 bases). The CDR3 is made up of 13 amino acids. V gave up 3 bases and J gave up 8 bases, with 11 bases separating them. Germline CDR1 reads ENHRY; CDR2 reads SYGVKD. CDR3 region: CAISEKGGYEQFF. The CDR3 DNA is TGTGCCATCAGTGAAAAAGGAGGGTATGAGCAGTTCTTC.

This clonotype has a handful of counts. The gene calls are TRBV18 and TRBJ1-2, with D unclear. The germline gives CDR1 KGHSH, CDR2 LQKENI. V was shortened by 1 base and J by 6 bases, with 12 bases between the two germline ends. The CDR3 has 14 residues. The CDR3 region is CASSPRPPGDGYTF. The CDR3 nucleotides are TGTGCCAGCTCACCACGTCCCCCTGGGGATGGCTACACCTTC.

Of note for this clonotype: This could be a read error, since a much larger clone is one nucleotide away. This rearrangement joins TRBV19 to TRBJ1-1, with a tentative D call TRBD1 (6 bases). V was shortened by 9 bases and J by 1 base, with 9 bases between the two germline ends. The CDR3 consists of 12 residues. Germline V CDR1 and CDR2: LNHDA, SQIVND (reference sequence). The CDR3 coding sequence is TGTGCCAGCTGGACAGCGAACACTGAAGCTTTCTTT. Translation: CASWTANTEAFF.

This clonotype has only a few counts. The chain uses TRBV29-1 and TRBJ2-2, with D tentatively TRBD1 or TRBD2 (5 bases each). V was trimmed by 3 bases and J by 5 bases, leaving 16 bases between them. This CDR3 region has 15 residues. Per germline, CDR1 SQVTM and CDR2 ANQGSEA. CDR3 sequence: CSVDPGPSSTGELFF. In nucleotides, the CDR3 is TGCAGCGTTGACCCGGGACCATCCAGTACCGGGGAGCTGTTTTTT.

There are many counts of this clonotype. This chain connects TRBV9 to TRBJ2-1; D remains ambiguous. Germline V gene sequence: CDR1 SGDLS, CDR2 YYNGEE. Trimming cost V 4 bases and J 6 bases, with 11 bases left between them. The CDR3 sequence is 13 residues long. CDR3 in DNA: TGTGCCAGCAGCCAAGCCACTCTCAATGAGCAGTTCTTC. Its translation: CASSQATLNEQFF.

This clonotype showed up many times. The chain couples TRBV7-2 to TRBJ1-1, with TRBD1 as a possible D gene (5 bases). Germline V lookup: CDR1 SGHTA, CDR2 FQGNSA. Trimming left V 5 bases short and J 7 bases short, with 14 bases between. The CDR3 consists of 13 residues. CDR3 residues: CASSPDTGGEAFF. CDR3 bases: TGTGCCAGCAGCCCAGATACAGGAGGTGAAGCTTTCTTT.

The V and J genes are TRBV9 and TRBJ1-4; D unclear. Trimming took off 4 bases at V and 6 bases at J, with 13 bases between the two ends. Germline V gene lookup returns CDR1 SGDLS and CDR2 YYNGEE. This CDR3 region has 14 residues. CDR3: CASSIGLEHEKLFF. As DNA, the CDR3 is TGTGCCAGCAGCATAGGATTAGAGCATGAAAAACTGTTTTTT. Full variable domain (rest looked up from reference TRBV9 and TRBJ1-4): DSGVTQTPKHLITATGQRVTLRCSPRSGDLSVYWYQQSLDQGLQFLIQYYNGEERAKGNILERFSAQQFPDLHSELNLSSLELGDSALYFCASSIGLEHEKLFFGSGTQLSVL.

There are many counts of this clonotype. The chain is built from TRBV6-1 and TRBJ2-7; the D is unclear. Germline CDR1 and CDR2: MNHNS and SASEGT. V gave up 1 base and J gave up 0 bases, with 4 bases separating them. The CDR3 covers 13 residues. The CDR3 is CASSEESSYEQYF. Written as DNA, the CDR3 is TGTGCCAGCAGTGAAGAGAGCTCCTACGAGCAGTACTTC.

Many counts were recorded for this clonotype. This chain joins TRBV6-1 and TRBJ2-1; D is uncertain. The ends were cut back, 7 bases at V and 8 bases at J, with 12 bases in the middle. The CDR3 runs to 12 residues. Germline CDR1 is MNHNS and CDR2 is SASEGT. This CDR3 reads CASIFNDYEQFF. CDR3 DNA: TGTGCCAGCATTTTTAATGATTATGAGCAGTTCTTC.

The genes are TRBV13 and TRBJ2-1; 8 nucleotides match TRBD2. The V gene's germline CDR1 is PRHDT and CDR2 FYEKMQ (reference sequence). The CDR3 loop spans 13 amino acids. V gave up 6 bases and J gave up 9 bases; unmatched junction bases: 7. CDR3 protein: CASRTQRESEQFF. Written as DNA, the CDR3 is TGTGCCAGCAGAACGCAGCGGGAGAGTGAGCAGTTCTTC.

There are many counts of this clonotype. J is TRBJ1-5 and V is TRBV2, with D possibly being TRBD1 (5 bases). Trimming shortened V by 3 bases and J by 2 bases, and 14 bases separated the two germline ends. Germline CDR1 is SNHLY and CDR2 is FYNNEI. This CDR3 spans 16 amino acids. The chain's CDR3 is CASSDGGGDGNQPQHF. Written as DNA, the CDR3 is TGTGCCAGCAGTGATGGCGGTGGGGACGGCAATCAGCCCCAGCATTTT.

This clonotype has at least ten counts. V usage is TRBV7-9 and J usage is TRBJ2-2; no definite D call. The CDR3 has 15 amino acids. The germline V gene has CDR1 SEHNR and CDR2 FQNEAQ (reference sequence). V was trimmed by 5 bases and J by 4 bases, leaving 14 bases between them. The CDR3 spells CASSPSGRGTGELFF. The CDR3 DNA reads TGTGCCAGCAGCCCTTCTGGGCGTGGCACCGGGGAGCTGTTTTTT.

The chain is built from TRBV6-5 and TRBJ2-7, with 7 bases matching TRBD1. J gave up 2 bases and V 5 bases, and 12 bases lay outside the gene matches. CDR1 MNHEY and CDR2 SVGAGI come from the germline V gene. The CDR3 loop spans 16 amino acids. The CDR3 loop reads CASSVDLGTATYEQYF. CDR3 nucleotides: TGTGCCAGCAGTGTTGATCTCGGGACAGCTACCTACGAGCAGTACTTC.

This clonotype has at least ten counts. V gene TRBV6-5 combines with J gene TRBJ2-7; D ambiguous. The V end was cut by 0 bases, the J end by 0 bases, with 12 bases between. The length of the CDR3 is 16 residues. CDR1 is MNHEY and CDR2 is SVGAGI in the germline V gene. CDR3 region: CASSYSSIRSSYEQYF. The CDR3 bases are TGTGCCAGCAGTTACTCGAGTATTCGGAGCTCCTACGAGCAGTACTTC.

The chain joins TRBV30 to TRBJ1-2; no clear D gene. The length of the CDR3 is 15 residues. V was clipped by 4 bases and J by 4 bases, with 19 bases between them. CDR1 is GTSNPN and CDR2 is SVGIG in the germline V gene (reference sequence). The CDR3, as DNA: TGTGCCTGGACCCCTGGAAGCGGACGGGGCTATGGCTACACCTTC. Translating it yields CAWTPGSGRGYGYTF.

This clonotype was counted at least ten times. V usage is TRBV9 and J usage is TRBJ1-6, with D tentatively TRBD1 (5 bases). This CDR3 has 15 residues. With 0 bases removed from V and 5 bases from J, the gap between germline ends came to 9 bases. CDR1 and CDR2 (germline): SGDLS, YYNGEE. This chain's CDR3 is CASSVGGVDNSPLHF. In DNA, the CDR3 is TGTGCCAGCAGCGTAGGGGGCGTCGATAATTCACCCCTCCACTTT.

This clonotype was seen ten or more times. This chain uses TRBV7-3 with TRBJ1-1; 8 positions match TRBD1. The V gene's germline CDR1 is SGHTA and CDR2 FQGTGA. V was pared by 0 bases and J by 5 bases, with 5 bases of the junction left unmatched. This CDR3 region has 15 residues. The CDR3 loop is CASSLTPTGETEAFF. CDR3 bases: TGTGCCAGCAGCTTAACACCGACAGGGGAAACTGAAGCTTTCTTT.

This clonotype was detected many times. The rearrangement links TRBV18 to TRBJ2-5; D gene ambiguous. Germline CDR1 and CDR2: KGHSH and LQKENI. Between the trimmed V and J ends, which lost 3 bases and 2 bases, there was a span of 4 bases. This CDR3 comprises 12 residues. CDR3 sequence (DNA): TGTGCCAGCTCACCCCTACAAGAGACCCAGTACTTC. This translates into CASSPLQETQYF.

Ten or more counts support this clonotype. The CDR3 DNA reads TGTGCCAGCAGCTTAGCCCCGGGACAGGGGACGGTGCGTCAGCCCCAGCATTTT. This translates into CASSLAPGQGTVRQPQHF. V gene TRBV11-2 combines with J gene TRBJ1-5; 10 nucleotides match TRBD1. V trimming: 1 base; J trimming: 6 bases; junction bases outside the gene matches: 12. This CDR3 has 18 residues. In germline, CDR1 is SGHAT, CDR2 FQNNGV.

This clonotype was counted ten times or more. V and J are TRBV28 and TRBJ2-3; D possibly corresponds to TRBD2 (6 bases). The CDR3 runs to 14 residues. The ends were cut back, 7 bases at V and 4 bases at J, with 15 bases in the middle. The V gene's germline CDR1 is MDHEN and CDR2 SYDVKM. The CDR3 is CASIPGGVADTQYF. DNA of the CDR3: TGTGCCAGCATCCCCGGCGGGGTGGCAGATACGCAGTATTTT.

This clonotype was picked up many times. V gene TRBV18 combines with J gene TRBJ2-3; 8 bases map to TRBD1. Trimming at V came to 5 bases and at J to 9 bases, leaving 7 bases not matched to a gene. CDR1 is KGHSH and CDR2 is LQKENI in the germline V gene. CDR3 length: 13 residues. Here the CDR3 reads CASSANDRGTQYF. The CDR3 DNA is TGTGCCAGCTCAGCAAATGACAGGGGAACGCAGTATTTT.

The rearrangement joins TRBV13 to TRBJ1-1, with a possible D match to TRBD1 (6 bases). CDR1 and CDR2 from the germline V gene are PRHDT and FYEKMQ (reference sequence). Trimming removed 5 bases at V and 3 bases at J, with 10 bases between. The CDR3 consists of 13 residues. The CDR3 is CASSTGAYTEAFF. The CDR3 DNA is TGTGCCAGCAGCACGGGGGCCTACACTGAAGCTTTCTTT.

This chain uses TRBV19 with TRBJ1-5; tentatively, D is TRBD1 (6 bases). This CDR3 spans 13 amino acids. The V and J ends lost 7 bases and 5 bases respectively, with 12 bases between them. Germline V lookup: CDR1 LNHDA, CDR2 SQIVND (reference sequence). For the CDR3, the DNA is TGTGCCAGTAAAAGAGGGGGAGATCAGCCCCAGCATTTT. Protein sequence: CASKRGGDQPQHF.

The rearrangement joins TRBV6-5 to TRBJ1-5; tentatively, D is TRBD1 (6 bases). The V and J ends lost 0 bases and 5 bases respectively, with 11 bases between them. This CDR3 region has 15 residues. From germline, CDR1 is MNHEY and CDR2 SVGAGI. CDR3 region: CASSYSGGGDQPQHF. For the CDR3, the DNA is TGTGCCAGCAGTTACTCAGGGGGGGGAGATCAGCCCCAGCATTTT.

In this sample, this clonotype turned up a few times. The chain links TRBV29-1 to TRBJ2-7; the match to TRBD1 covers 11 bases. CDR3 size: 16 residues. After removal of 4 bases from V and 0 bases from J, the junction contained 8 bases not matched to a gene. The germline V gene encodes CDR1 SQVTM and CDR2 ANQGSEA. CDR3 sequence: CSVVHWGTGGSYEQYF. The CDR3 DNA is TGCAGCGTTGTCCATTGGGGGACAGGGGGCTCCTACGAGCAGTACTTC.

This clonotype was recorded many times. The rearrangement joins TRBV7-9 to TRBJ2-1, with 7 bases matching TRBD2. The V and J ends lost 5 bases and 6 bases, in that order; junction bases with no gene match: 4. This CDR3 is built from 13 residues. Germline values: CDR1 SEHNR, CDR2 FQNEAQ (reference sequence). The CDR3 DNA reads as TGTGCCAGCAGCGACCTAGCGGCCAATGAGCAGTTCTTC. Amino acids: CASSDLAANEQFF.

The sample holds many counts of this clonotype. The V gene is TRBV19, the J gene TRBJ1-2, with D unclear. The CDR3 is 15 residues long. Germline V gene lookup returns CDR1 LNHDA and CDR2 SQIVND (reference sequence). V lost 10 bases to trimming and J lost 5 bases, with 23 bases between them. The CDR3 nucleotides are TGTGCCACCACAATCCGGGTGGATTTTCCTTATGGCTACACCTTC. It is translated as CATTIRVDFPYGYTF.

With respect to this clonotype: A much larger clone sits a single nucleotide away, making a read error possible. The CDR3 sequence: CASSEALGTGDVYAF. In DNA form, the CDR3 reads TGTGCCAGCAGTGAAGCTTTAGGGACAGGGGATGTCTACGCCTTC. The chain combines TRBV6-1 with TRBJ1-2, with 10 bases fitting TRBD1. This CDR3 comprises 15 residues. Germline CDR1 is MNHNS and CDR2 is SASEGT.

The chain carries TRBV5-4 and TRBJ1-2; 9 bases are shared with TRBD1. The junction had 8 bases not matched to a gene; V was cut back by 0 bases and J by 8 bases. CDR1 is SGHNT, CDR2 YYREEE, per germline (reference sequence). The CDR3 has 15 amino acids. The CDR3 coding sequence is TGTGCCAGCAGCTTGGAATGGGACAGGGCATTGGGCTACACCTTC. Its protein is CASSLEWDRALGYTF.

This clonotype was found a few times. In DNA, the CDR3 is TGCGCCAGCAGCCCGTTGGACAGAGACTACAATGAGCAGTTCTTC. This encodes CASSPLDRDYNEQFF. V gene TRBV4-1 combines with J gene TRBJ2-1; TRBD1 might be the D (6 bases). V gave up 4 bases and J gave up 3 bases, with 13 bases separating them. The CDR3 is 15 amino acids. Germline CDR1 reads MGHRA; CDR2 reads YSYEKL.

In its sample, this clonotype was seen a few times. The genes are TRBV5-6 and TRBJ2-7; 10 nucleotides line up with TRBD1. This CDR3 is 15 amino acids long. CDR1 and CDR2 (germline): SGHDT, YYEEEE. Trimming removed 4 bases from V and 1 base from J; junction bases left unmatched: 5. The CDR3 DNA is TGTGCCAGCAGCGCCGGGACAGGGGTTTCCTACGAGCAGTACTTC. The encoded protein is CASSAGTGVSYEQYF.